A selection of T cell receptor beta chains follows, all from one sample in a study of vaccination and CD4 T cells after COVID-19. Their antigens are not known. From the PCR reads, TCRdb called clonotypes with MiXCR, one entry per CDR3 protein. The sample has about 20,000 distinct CDR3 sequences, approximately 62% seen once. The sequencing input was CD4+ T cells from blood, cultured in vitro. The receptors come from a human donor who had recovered from COVID-19. Both conserved end residues are part of each CDR3. Each record gives: D gene, J gene, V gene, clone size, CDR3 DNA, CDR3 protein. D genes are given only for firm matches. Rows give clone size only sometimes, using once, few, many, or a class for an expanded clone.

>TRBD2|TRBJ2-1|TRBV6-2/TRBV6-3|.
TGTGCCAGCAGTTACTCCCCGACTAGCGGGATCTACAATGAGCAGTTCTTC
CASSYSPTSGIYNEQFF
>.|TRBJ1-2|TRBV4-1|.
TGCGCCAGCAGCCAAGATACCGCCGCTCGACAGCTAAATAACTATGGCTACACCTTC
CASSQDTAARQLNNYGYTF
>.|TRBJ2-1|TRBV27|.
TGTGCCAGCAGGAGGACATCATGGAGCTCCTACAATGAGCAGTTCTTC
CASRRTSWSSYNEQFF
>.|TRBJ2-5|TRBV29-1|.
TGCAGCTCCGGCAGTGGAAAAGGGGGGGCCCAAGAGACCCAGTACTTC
CSSGSGKGGAQETQYF
>TRBD1|TRBJ1-2|TRBV20-1|.
TGCAGTGCTTTAGCGACAGGGAACGGTTATGGCTACACCTTC
CSALATGNGYGYTF
>.|TRBJ1-1|TRBV9|.
TGTGCCAGCAGCGCCCTCGGGGGGAACACTGAAGCTTTCTTT
CASSALGGNTEAFF
>TRBD1|TRBJ2-1|TRBV5-1|.
TGCGCCAGCAGCTCGGGACAGATTACCTACAATGAGCAGTTCTTC
CASSSGQITYNEQFF
>TRBD1|TRBJ2-3|TRBV5-1|once
TGCGCCAGCAGCCCCGGGACAGGCTTATCAGATACGCAGTATTTT
CASSPGTGLSDTQYF
>.|TRBJ1-1|TRBV20-1|.
TGCAGTGCTAGCCCGGGAAACGTAGGAAACACTGAAGCTTTCTTT
CSASPGNVGNTEAFF
>TRBD1|TRBJ2-2|TRBV5-4|.
TGTGCCAGCAGCTGGACAGGGGCCACCGGGGAGCTGTTTTTT
CASSWTGATGELFF
>.|TRBJ1-2|TRBV6-4|.
TGTGCCAGCAGCCCTCGGCAGGGGCAGGACTATGGCTACACCTTC
CASSPRQGQDYGYTF
>.|TRBJ1-1|TRBV29-1|few
TGCAGCGTTCATACCCTAGGAACAGCTGAAGCTTTCTTT
CSVHTLGTAEAFF
>TRBD1|TRBJ1-1|TRBV19|.
TGTGCCAGTAGGCTTACCGGGACAGGGTTGTCTGCCACTGAAGCTTTCTTT
CASRLTGTGLSATEAFF
>TRBD2|TRBJ2-1|TRBV7-8|.
TGTGCCAGCAGCTTATATAGCGGGGCCCACAATGAGCAGTTCTTC
CASSLYSGAHNEQFF
>.|TRBJ2-3|TRBV6-1|.
TGTGCCAGCAGACCCCGGGACCCCACGCAAGGGAGCACAGATACGCAGTATTTT
CASRPRDPTQGSTDTQYF
>.|TRBJ2-2|TRBV27|few
TGTGCCAGCAGTTTGGGGGCCGGGGCGGGGGAGCTGTTTTTT
CASSLGAGAGELFF
>TRBD2|TRBJ2-1|TRBV7-9|.
TGTGCCAGCAGTCCTCCCCCTTCCGGGACTAGCGGGGGGGCGGGTTACAATGAGCAGTTCTTC
CASSPPPSGTSGGAGYNEQFF
>TRBD2|TRBJ2-3|TRBV6-2/TRBV6-3|.
TGTGCCAGCAGTTCCTCTGGACTAGTCAGAGATACGCAGTATTTT
CASSSSGLVRDTQYF
>.|TRBJ2-3|TRBV21-1|.
TGTGCCAGGGGAGCAGGCACGCAGTATTTT
CARGAGTQYF
>.|TRBJ1-2|TRBV11-1|.
TGTGCCAGCAGCTTAGAGGGAACCCATGGCTACACCTTC
CASSLEGTHGYTF
>.|TRBJ1-2|TRBV20-1|.
TGCAGTGCTTCCCTAGTGGGGGCGCACCACACCTTC
CSASLVGAHHTF
>TRBD1|TRBJ1-1|TRBV2|.
TGTGCCAGCAGTGCCGGACAGGGGATGGGGTCGACTGAAGCTTTCTTT
CASSAGQGMGSTEAFF
>.|TRBJ1-1|TRBV15|.
TGTGCCACCACCCGACAGGAGCACACTGAAGCTTTCTTT
CATTRQEHTEAFF
>.|TRBJ2-5|TRBV6-1|.
TGTGCCAGCAGCAACAGCGACCAAGAGACCCAGTACTTC
CASSNSDQETQYF
>.|TRBJ2-7|TRBV20-1|.
TGCAGTGCTAGTTCGAGCTACGAGCAGTACTTC
CSASSSYEQYF
>TRBD1|TRBJ1-1|TRBV7-9|.
TGTGCCAGCAGCTCCGTCCCGGGACAGGGAGATCACACTGAAGCTTTCTTT
CASSSVPGQGDHTEAFF
>.|TRBJ1-1|TRBV20-1|.
TGCAGTGCTAGGATCACAGGAAAGAACACTGAAGCTTTCTTT
CSARITGKNTEAFF
>.|TRBJ1-2|TRBV7-9|.
TGTGCCAGCAGCCCGCCGGCTAACTATGGCTACACCTTC
CASSPPANYGYTF
>.|TRBJ1-1|TRBV2|.
TGTGCCAGCAGGGGACCGCAGAACACTGAAGCTTTCTTT
CASRGPQNTEAFF
>.|TRBJ1-2|TRBV20-1|.
TGCAGTGCTAACCAGGGGTTAAGCTATGGCTACACCTTC
CSANQGLSYGYTF
>TRBD2|TRBJ2-4|TRBV6-2/TRBV6-3|.
TGTGCCAGCAGATGGACTAGCGGGGCTAAAAACATTCAGTACTTC
CASRWTSGAKNIQYF
>.|TRBJ1-6|TRBV30|.
TGTGCCTGGAGTGTGAGGGGCACGGATTCACCCCTCCACTTT
CAWSVRGTDSPLHF
>.|TRBJ1-1|TRBV27|.
TGTGCCACAAAAGGTCGCGGGGGGCTTACGGACACTGAAGCTTTCTTT
CATKGRGGLTDTEAFF
>.|TRBJ1-2|TRBV20-1|few
TGCAGTGCTAGCCTCCGGCTTATGGACCCCTATGGCTACACCTTC
CSASLRLMDPYGYTF
>.|TRBJ1-2|TRBV15|few
TGTGCCACCAGCAGAGATCCCCTAGAATCCTATGGCTACACCTTC
CATSRDPLESYGYTF
>.|TRBJ1-2|TRBV6-1|.
TGTGCCAGCAGTCTCAGGGGTTGGGGCTACACCTTC
CASSLRGWGYTF
>.|TRBJ1-1|TRBV6-5|.
TGTGCCAGCAGTTCCTACAGGGAAGGCACTGAAGCTTTCTTT
CASSSYREGTEAFF
>TRBD1|TRBJ1-6|TRBV12-3/TRBV12-4|few
TGTGCCAGCAGTTGGACAGGTGATAATTCACCCCTCCACTTT
CASSWTGDNSPLHF
>.|TRBJ1-5|TRBV18|.
TGTGCCAGCTCACCGGGACTCGATCAGCCCCAGCATTTT
CASSPGLDQPQHF
>.|TRBJ2-5|TRBV11-3|.
TGTGCCAGCAGTCCCGGGACCCAAGAGACCCAGTACTTC
CASSPGTQETQYF
>.|TRBJ2-7|TRBV23-1|once
TGCGCCAGCAGTCGCCCCTATGTTTCCTACGAGCAGTACTTC
CASSRPYVSYEQYF
>.|TRBJ2-1|TRBV20-1|.
TGCAGTGCTGAGACAGCGAGCTCCTACAATGAGCAGTTCTTC
CSAETASSYNEQFF
>.|TRBJ1-1|TRBV20-1|.
TGCAGTGCGCAACCACAGCTGTACACTGAAGCTTTCTTT
CSAQPQLYTEAFF
>.|TRBJ1-2|TRBV7-9|.
TGTGCCAGCAGCTTAGTGGCGGCCATGAGGGGCTACACCTTC
CASSLVAAMRGYTF
>TRBD1|TRBJ1-6|TRBV6-1|once
TGTGCCAGCTGGACCCCAGGGACAGGACTAAATTCACCCCTCCACTTT
CASWTPGTGLNSPLHF
>.|TRBJ1-4|TRBV19|.
TGTGCCACCGGAGGGAGGGGTGCTAATGAAAAACTGTTTTTT
CATGGRGANEKLFF
>.|TRBJ1-6|TRBV7-3|few
TGTGCCAGCAGCTTAACAAGGAGTTCACCCCTCCACTTT
CASSLTRSSPLHF
>.|TRBJ2-3|TRBV24-1|.
TGTGCCACCAGTGATCCCGGACGCACAGATACGCAGTATTTT
CATSDPGRTDTQYF
>.|TRBJ1-5|TRBV19|few
TGTGCCAGTAGTCCTCGGAGAGTTGAAAGCAATCAGCCCCAGCATTTT
CASSPRRVESNQPQHF
>.|TRBJ1-2|TRBV20-1|.
TGCAGTGCTAGCTCGGCGGCGGTGCAGGGCTATGGCTACACCTTC
CSASSAAVQGYGYTF
>TRBD1|TRBJ1-2|TRBV2|.
TGTGCCAGCAGTCCCCGGGACAGTAACTATGGCTACACCTTC
CASSPRDSNYGYTF
>TRBD2|TRBJ2-7|TRBV20-1|.
TGCAGTGCTGCGGGACTAGGCTACGAGCAGTACTTC
CSAAGLGYEQYF